This T cell receptor (beta chain) was sequenced during a study of CD8+ T cells in alopecia areata. Study details: Skin-grafted roughly 7-11-week-old female C3H/HeJ mice received tissue from 6-12-month-old C3H/HeJ donors with spontaneous alopecia.

Germline CDR1 reads NSHNY; CDR2 reads SYGAGN. The CDR3 is 11 residues long. V gave up 2 bases and J gave up 4 bases, with 2 bases separating them. Whole-study findings and limits: Normal scalp showed lower clonality than lesional scalp, especially alopecia totalis/universalis.

The sorting of pooled cutaneous lymph node cells relied on CD4, CD8alpha, NKG2D, NKG2ACE and other markers. Once RNA had been extracted, it was reverse transcribed into cDNA to act as the sequencing template. The table came from immunoSEQ multiplex PCR; TCRdb's copy has only in-frame clones and leaves some out. This record lists around 290,000 clones, none seen once only, and the top ten clones contain 1.2%. This clone was seen a handful of times. The antigen is unknown. Gene and germline names: mouse. The DNA ends 4 residues before the CDR3 does, and the rest of the CDR3 is filled in from the germline J gene.

This chain connects TRBV13-1 to TRBJ2-3; D remains ambiguous. This TCR was recovered from a C3H/HeJ mouse with alopecia areata. The MHC haplotype recorded for the strain is H2-k. Source material: CD4+ T cells sorted from a lymph node. The chain's CDR3 is CASSDTETLYF. The sequenced part of the CDR3 DNA is TGTGCCAGCAGTGACACAGAA.